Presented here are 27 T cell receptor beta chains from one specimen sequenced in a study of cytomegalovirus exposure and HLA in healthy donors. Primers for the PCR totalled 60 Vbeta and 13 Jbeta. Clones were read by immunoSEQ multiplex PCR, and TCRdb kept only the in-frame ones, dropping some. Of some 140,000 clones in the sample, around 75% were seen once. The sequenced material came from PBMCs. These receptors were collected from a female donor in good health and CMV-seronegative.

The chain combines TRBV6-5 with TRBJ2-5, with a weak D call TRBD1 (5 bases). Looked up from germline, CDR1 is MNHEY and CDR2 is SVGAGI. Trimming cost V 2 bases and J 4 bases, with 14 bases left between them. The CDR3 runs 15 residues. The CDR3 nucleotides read TGTGCCAGCAGTTACCTCCTCAGGGTCGGAGAGACCCAGTACTTC. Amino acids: CASSYLLRVGETQYF.

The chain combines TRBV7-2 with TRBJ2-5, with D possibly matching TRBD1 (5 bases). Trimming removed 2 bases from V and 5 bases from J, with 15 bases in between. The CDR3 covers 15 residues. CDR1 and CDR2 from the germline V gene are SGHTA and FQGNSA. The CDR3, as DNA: TGTGCCAGCAGCTTAAACAGGTTGCGAGTTGAGACCCAGTACTTC. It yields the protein CASSLNRLRVETQYF.

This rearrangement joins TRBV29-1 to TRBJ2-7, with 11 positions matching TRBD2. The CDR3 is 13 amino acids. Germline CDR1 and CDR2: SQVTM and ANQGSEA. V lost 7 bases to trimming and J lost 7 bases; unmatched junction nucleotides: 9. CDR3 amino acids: CSAKLAGVWEQYF. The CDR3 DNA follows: TGCAGCGCTAAACTAGCGGGAGTCTGGGAGCAGTACTTC.

CDR3 in amino acids: CASSSGQGTNEKLFF. The CDR3 bases are TGTGCCAGCAGCTCCGGACAGGGGACAAATGAAAAACTGTTTTTT. The chain couples TRBV11-3 to TRBJ1-4, with 9 bases that match TRBD1. CDR1 SGHNT and CDR2 YENEEA come from the germline V gene. The CDR3 runs 15 residues. V was clipped by 4 bases and J by 5 bases; unmatched bases: 5.

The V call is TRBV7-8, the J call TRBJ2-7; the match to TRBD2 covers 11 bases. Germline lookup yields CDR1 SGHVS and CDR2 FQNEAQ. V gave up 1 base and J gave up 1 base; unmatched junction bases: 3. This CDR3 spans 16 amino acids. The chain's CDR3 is CASSLELAGGSYEQYF. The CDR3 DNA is TGTGCCAGCAGCTTAGAGCTAGCGGGAGGTTCCTACGAGCAGTACTTC.

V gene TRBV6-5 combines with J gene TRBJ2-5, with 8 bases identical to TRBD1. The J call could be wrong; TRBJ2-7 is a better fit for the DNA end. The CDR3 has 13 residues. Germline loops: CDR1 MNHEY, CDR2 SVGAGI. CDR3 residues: CASRLQGAYEQYF. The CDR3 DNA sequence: TGTGCCAGCAGGTTACAGGGGGCCTACGAGCAGTACTTC.

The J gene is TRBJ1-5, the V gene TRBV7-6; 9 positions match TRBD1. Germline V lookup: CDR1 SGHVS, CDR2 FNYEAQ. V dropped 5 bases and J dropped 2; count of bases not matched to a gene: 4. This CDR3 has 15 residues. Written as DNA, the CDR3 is TGTGCCAGCAGCGGTCGGACAGGGGGCAATCAGCCCCAGCATTTT. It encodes CASSGRTGGNQPQHF. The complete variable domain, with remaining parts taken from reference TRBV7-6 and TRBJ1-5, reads GAGVSQSPRYKVTKRGQDVALRCDPISGHVSLYWYRQALGQGPEFLTYFNYEAQQDKSGLPNDRFSAERPEGSISTLTIQRTEQRDSAMYRCASSGRTGGNQPQHFGDGTRLSIL.

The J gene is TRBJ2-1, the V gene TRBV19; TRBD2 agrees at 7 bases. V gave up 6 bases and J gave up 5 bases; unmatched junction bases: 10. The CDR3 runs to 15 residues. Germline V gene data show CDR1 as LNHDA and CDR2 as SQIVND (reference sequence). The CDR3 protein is CASRPLSGADNEQFF. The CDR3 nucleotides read TGTGCCAGTAGACCCCTAAGCGGGGCCGACAATGAGCAGTTCTTC.

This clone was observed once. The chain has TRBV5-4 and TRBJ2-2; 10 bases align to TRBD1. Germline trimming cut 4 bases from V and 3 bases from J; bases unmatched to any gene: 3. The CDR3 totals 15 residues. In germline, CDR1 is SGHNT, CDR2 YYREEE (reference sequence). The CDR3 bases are TGTGCCAGCAGCGCCGGACAGGGGGACACCGGGGAGCTGTTTTTT. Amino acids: CASSAGQGDTGELFF. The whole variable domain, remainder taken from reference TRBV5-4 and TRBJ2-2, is ETGVTQSPTHLIKTRGQQVTLRCSSQSGHNTVSWYQQALGQGPQFIFQYYREEENGRGNFPPRFSGLQFPNYSSELNVNALELDDSALYLCASSAGQGDTGELFFGEGSRLTVL.

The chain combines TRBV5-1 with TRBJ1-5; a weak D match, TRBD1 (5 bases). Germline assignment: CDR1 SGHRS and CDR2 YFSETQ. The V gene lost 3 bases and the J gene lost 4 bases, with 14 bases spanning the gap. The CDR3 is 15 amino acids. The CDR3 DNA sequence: TGCGCCAGCAGCTCCGGGGCCGGGGGTAATCAGCCCCAGCATTTT. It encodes CASSSGAGGNQPQHF.

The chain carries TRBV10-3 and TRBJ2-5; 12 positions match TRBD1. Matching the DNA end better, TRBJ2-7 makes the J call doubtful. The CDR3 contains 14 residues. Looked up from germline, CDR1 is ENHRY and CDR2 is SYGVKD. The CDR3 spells CAIRGDRGRDEQYF. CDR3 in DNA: TGTGCCATCAGAGGGGACAGGGGGCGTGACGAGCAGTACTTC.

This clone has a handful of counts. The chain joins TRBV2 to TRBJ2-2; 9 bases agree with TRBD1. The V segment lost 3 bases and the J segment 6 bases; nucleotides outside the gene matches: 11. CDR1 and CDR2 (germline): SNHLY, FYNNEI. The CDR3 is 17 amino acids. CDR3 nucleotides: TGTGCCAGCAGTGAGACTCTCGGGACAGGGTTCCCCGGGGAGCTGTTTTTT. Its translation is CASSETLGTGFPGELFF.

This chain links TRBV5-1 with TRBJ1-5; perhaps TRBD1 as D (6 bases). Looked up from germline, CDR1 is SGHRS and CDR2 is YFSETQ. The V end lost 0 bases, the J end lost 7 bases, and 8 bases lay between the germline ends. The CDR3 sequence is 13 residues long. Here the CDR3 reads CASSLDRDQPQHF. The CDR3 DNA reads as TGCGCCAGCAGCTTGGACAGGGACCAGCCCCAGCATTTT.

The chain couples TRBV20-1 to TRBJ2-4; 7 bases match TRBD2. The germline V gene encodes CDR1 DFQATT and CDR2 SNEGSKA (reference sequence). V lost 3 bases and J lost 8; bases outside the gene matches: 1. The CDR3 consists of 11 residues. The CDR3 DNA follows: TGCAGTGCTAGGGGAGGGGACATTCAGTACTTC. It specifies CSARGGDIQYF.

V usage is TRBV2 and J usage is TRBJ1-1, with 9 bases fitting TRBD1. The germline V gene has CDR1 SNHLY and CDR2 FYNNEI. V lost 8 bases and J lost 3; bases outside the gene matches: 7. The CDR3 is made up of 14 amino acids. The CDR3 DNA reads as TGTGCCAGCTACAGGGGGCGCGGGTACACTGAAGCTTTCTTT. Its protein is CASYRGRGYTEAFF. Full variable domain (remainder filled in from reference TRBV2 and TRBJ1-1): EPEVTQTPSHQVTQMGQEVILRCVPISNHLYFYWYRQILGQKVEFLVSFYNNEISEKSEIFDDQFSVERPDGSNFTLKIRSTKLEDSAMYFCASYRGRGYTEAFFGQGTRLTVV.

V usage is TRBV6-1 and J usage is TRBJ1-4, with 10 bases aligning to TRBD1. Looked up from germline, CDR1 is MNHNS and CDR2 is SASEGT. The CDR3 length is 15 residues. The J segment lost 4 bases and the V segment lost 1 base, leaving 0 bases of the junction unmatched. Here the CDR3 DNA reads TGTGCCAGCAGTGAAGGGACAGGGGGTAATGAAAAACTGTTTTTT. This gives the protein CASSEGTGGNEKLFF.

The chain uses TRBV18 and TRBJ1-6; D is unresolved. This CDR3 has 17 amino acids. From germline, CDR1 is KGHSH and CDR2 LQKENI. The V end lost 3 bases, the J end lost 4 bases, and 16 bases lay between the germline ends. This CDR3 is CASSPSREAPYNSPLHF. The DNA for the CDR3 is TGTGCCAGCTCACCCTCACGGGAGGCCCCGTATAATTCACCCCTCCACTTT.

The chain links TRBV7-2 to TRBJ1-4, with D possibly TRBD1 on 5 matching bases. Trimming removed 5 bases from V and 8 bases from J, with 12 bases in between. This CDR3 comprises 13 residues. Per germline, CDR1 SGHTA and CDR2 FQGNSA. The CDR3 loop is CASSAQGGEKLFF. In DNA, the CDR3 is TGTGCCAGCAGCGCTCAGGGAGGAGAAAAACTGTTTTTT.

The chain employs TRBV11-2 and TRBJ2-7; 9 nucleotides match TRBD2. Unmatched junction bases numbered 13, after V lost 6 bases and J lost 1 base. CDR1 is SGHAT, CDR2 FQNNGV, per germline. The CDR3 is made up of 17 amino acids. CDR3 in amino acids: CASSFSLSGRRSYEQYF. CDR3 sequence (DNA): TGTGCCAGCAGTTTTAGCCTTAGCGGGAGAAGGTCCTACGAGCAGTACTTC.

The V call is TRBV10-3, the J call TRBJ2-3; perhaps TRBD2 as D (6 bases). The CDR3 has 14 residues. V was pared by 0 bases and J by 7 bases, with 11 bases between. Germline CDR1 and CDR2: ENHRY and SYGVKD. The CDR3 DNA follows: TGTGCCATCAGTGAGTCGACTAGTGGGAATACGCAGTATTTT. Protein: CAISESTSGNTQYF.

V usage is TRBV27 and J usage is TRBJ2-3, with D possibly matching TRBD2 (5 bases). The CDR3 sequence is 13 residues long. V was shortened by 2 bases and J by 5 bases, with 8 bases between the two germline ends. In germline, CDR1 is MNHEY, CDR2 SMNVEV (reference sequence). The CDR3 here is CASSLAGQDTQYF. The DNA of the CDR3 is TGTGCCAGCAGTTTAGCGGGTCAAGATACGCAGTATTTT.

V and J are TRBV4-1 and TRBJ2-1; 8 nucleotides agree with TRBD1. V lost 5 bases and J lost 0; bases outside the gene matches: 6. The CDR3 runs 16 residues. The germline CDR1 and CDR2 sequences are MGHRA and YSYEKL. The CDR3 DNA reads TGCGCCAGCAGCATCCGGACAGGGCTCTCCTACAATGAGCAGTTCTTC. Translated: CASSIRTGLSYNEQFF.

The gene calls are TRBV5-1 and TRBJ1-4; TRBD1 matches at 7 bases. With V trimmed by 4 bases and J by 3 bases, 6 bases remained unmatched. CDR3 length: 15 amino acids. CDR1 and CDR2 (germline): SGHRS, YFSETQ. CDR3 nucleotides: TGCGCCAGCAGCATAGACAGGGTGGCTAATGAAAAACTGTTTTTT. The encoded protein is CASSIDRVANEKLFF.

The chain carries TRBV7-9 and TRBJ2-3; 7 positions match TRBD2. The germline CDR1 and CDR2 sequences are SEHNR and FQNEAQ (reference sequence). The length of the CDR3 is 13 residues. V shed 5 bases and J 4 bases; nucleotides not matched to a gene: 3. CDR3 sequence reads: CASSRGGPDTQYF. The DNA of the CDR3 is TGTGCCAGCAGCAGGGGAGGGCCAGATACGCAGTATTTT. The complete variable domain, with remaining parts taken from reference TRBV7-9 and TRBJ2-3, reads DTGVSQNPRHKITKRGQNVTFRCDPISEHNRLYWYRQTLGQGPEFLTYFQNEAQLEKSRLLSDRFSAERPKGSFSTLEIQRTEQGDSAMYLCASSRGGPDTQYFGPGTRLTVL.

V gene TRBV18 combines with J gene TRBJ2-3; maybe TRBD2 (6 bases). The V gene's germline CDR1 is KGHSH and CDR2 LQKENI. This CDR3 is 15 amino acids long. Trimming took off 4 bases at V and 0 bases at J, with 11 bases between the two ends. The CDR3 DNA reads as TGTGCCAGCTCACTTGGACTAACTAGCACAGATACGCAGTATTTT. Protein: CASSLGLTSTDTQYF.

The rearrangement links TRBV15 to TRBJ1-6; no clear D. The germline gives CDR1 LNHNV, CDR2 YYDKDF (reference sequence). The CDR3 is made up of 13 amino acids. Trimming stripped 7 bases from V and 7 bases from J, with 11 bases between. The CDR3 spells CATNNLRNSPLHF. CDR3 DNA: TGTGCCACCAACAACCTCAGGAATTCACCCCTCCACTTT. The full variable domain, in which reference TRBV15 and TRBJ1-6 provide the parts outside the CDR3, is DAMVIQNPRYQVTQFGKPVTLSCSQTLNHNVMYWYQQKSSQAPKLLFHYYDKDFNNEADTPDNFQSRRPNTSFCFLDIRSPGLGDTAMYLCATNNLRNSPLHFGNGTRLTVT.

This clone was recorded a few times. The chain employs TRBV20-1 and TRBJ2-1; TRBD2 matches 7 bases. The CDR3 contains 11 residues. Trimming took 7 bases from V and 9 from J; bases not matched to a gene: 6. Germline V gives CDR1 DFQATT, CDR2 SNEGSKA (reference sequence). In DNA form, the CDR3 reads TGCAGTGTGGGAGGGCCCCGTGAGCAGTTCTTC. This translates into CSVGGPREQFF.